This T cell receptor beta chain is drawn from a study of regulatory T cells in long-lasting Graves disease. Study-level background: Antithyroid drug use was under 3 months in newly diagnosed Graves' patients. Study-wide results and caveats: Graves' patients with persistent disease showed TCR diversity lower than patients newly diagnosed.

Time point denoted: newly diagnosed GD, antithyroid drugs for less than 3 months. TCR sequences were obtained from RNA taken from PBMCs. In its sample, this clonotype was seen many times. What it binds is not known. At one end the junction does not follow the germline gene, possibly because of a read error. Researchers made TCR beta libraries by using iRepertoire HTBI primers and running Arm-PCR on CDR3 regions. TCRdb reanalysed the multiplex PCR reads using MiXCR and keeps one entry per CDR3 protein. The repertoire holds around 450,000 distinct CDR3 sequences, with just under 15% as singletons. CDR3 length equals 17 residues. Germline-derived CDR1 and CDR2 are MNHNS and SASEGT. The sample also formed part of further work on T cells in Graves' hyperthyroidism and ophthalmopathy. From that study: The primer set for the first-round RT-PCR of the TCR CDR3 was HTBI.

The chain carries TRBV6-1 and TRBJ1-1; D ambiguous. Sequenced here: peripheral blood mononuclear cells (PBMCs), sampled at new diagnosis, from a patient treated with antithyroid drugs. This clonotype was obtained from a woman under 40 with Graves disease. CDR3 coding DNA: TGCGCCAGCAGTGAGTCTCCACATGGGCCTGAGAACACTGAAGCTTTCTTT. Residues: CASSESPHGPENTEAFF.